What follows are 15 T cell receptor beta chains derived from one specimen sequenced in a study of Graves' ophthalmopathy and Graves' hyperthyroidism (dated by TCRdb to the late 2010s). This sample was sequenced with an Illumina HiSeq 2000. For repertoire sequencing, the TCR beta CDR3 regions were amplified from RNA transcripts. The first round of RT-PCR was done with HTBI primers and the Qiagen OneStep RT-PCR kit, and was followed by a second round of multiplex PCR, then size selection and purification. TCRdb handled the public reads itself, with Q25 trimming in fastp and clone calling in MiXCR, and kept productive beta chains. Records with the same CDR3 protein are collapsed into one entry carrying the most frequent genes and DNA. Recorded for this sample are over 450,000 distinct CDR3 sequences; 14% of them occurred a single time. About 9.4% of the sample comes from the top ten. The sample consisted of blood. These receptors came from a woman under 40 with Graves' ophthalmopathy. Donor details come from another sample of the same person, matched by shared clones.

This clonotype was recorded many times. This chain joins TRBV27 and TRBJ1-2, with TRBD1 as a possible D gene (5 bases). V lost 3 bases to trimming and J lost 4 bases, with 15 bases between them. The CDR3 covers 15 residues. The germline V gene has CDR1 MNHEY and CDR2 SMNVEV (reference sequence). The CDR3 bases are TGTGCCAGCAGTTTTTCGGGGGGTATTGCCTATGGCTACACCTTC. It is translated as CASSFSGGIAYGYTF.

This clonotype has at least ten counts. V gene TRBV7-2 combines with J gene TRBJ2-7; TRBD1 matches 7 bases. The ends lost 2 bases at V and 2 bases at J; junction bases unmatched: 6. Germline V gives CDR1 SGHTA, CDR2 FQGNSA. The CDR3 contains 15 residues. CDR3 nucleotide sequence: TGTGCCAGCAGCTTAACCCGGGACAGAGCCTACGAGCAGTACTTC. Protein: CASSLTRDRAYEQYF.

V and J are TRBV7-2 and TRBJ2-7; D unclear. V gave up 5 bases and J gave up 4 bases, with 15 bases separating them. CDR3 length: 14 residues. The germline CDR1 and CDR2 sequences are SGHTA and FQGNSA. The DNA for the CDR3 is TGTGCCAGCAGCCCGGTGGGTCACGGGTACGAGCAGTACTTC. This translates into CASSPVGHGYEQYF.

This clonotype was counted ten times or more. This chain joins TRBV6-1 and TRBJ1-5, with TRBD1 as a possible D gene (5 bases). Trimming stripped 8 bases from V and 7 bases from J, with 18 bases between. Germline CDR1 MNHNS, CDR2 SASEGT. CDR3 length: 14 residues. CDR3 protein: CASHWGGSRQPQHF. The CDR3 nucleotides are TGTGCCAGCCACTGGGGGGGATCGAGGCAGCCCCAGCATTTT.

This clonotype was seen many times. V and J are TRBV12-3 or TRBV12-4 and TRBJ1-5; 7 bases are a match to TRBD1. V dropped 4 bases and J dropped 11; count of bases not matched to a gene: 11. The CDR3 extends over 14 amino acids. CDR3 nucleotides: TGTGCCAGCAGTTCCTTGACAGGGAAGGGGGCCCAGCATTTT. Amino acid sequence: CASSSLTGKGAQHF.

This clonotype occurred many times. The chain recombines TRBV19 with TRBJ2-5, with D possibly being TRBD2 (6 bases). The CDR3 extends over 15 amino acids. In germline, CDR1 is LNHDA, CDR2 SQIVND (reference sequence). The V gene lost 5 bases and the J gene lost 2 bases, with 15 bases spanning the gap. Here the CDR3 DNA reads TGTGCCAGTAGTGGAGGGACCACGCTACAAGAGACCCAGTACTTC. This encodes CASSGGTTLQETQYF.

This clonotype was counted a few times. The chain is built from TRBV9 and TRBJ2-2, with D possibly TRBD2 on 5 matching bases. This CDR3 is built from 14 residues. V lost 4 bases to trimming and J lost 1 base, with 8 bases between them. Per the germline V gene, CDR1 is SGDLS and CDR2 is YYNGEE. CDR3 protein: CASSSGMNTGELFF. CDR3 bases: TGTGCCAGCAGCTCGGGAATGAACACCGGGGAGCTGTTTTTT.

This clonotype was observed at least ten times. The gene calls are TRBV7-8 and TRBJ2-7, with TRBD1 matching over 8 bases. This CDR3 is 15 amino acids long. After removal of 5 bases from V and 3 bases from J, the junction contained 9 bases not matched to a gene. In germline, CDR1 is SGHVS, CDR2 FQNEAQ. The CDR3 sequence is CASSLGRTGFYEQYF. The DNA for the CDR3 is TGTGCCAGCAGCCTTGGACGGACAGGGTTCTACGAGCAGTACTTC.

This clonotype has ten or more counts. This rearrangement joins TRBV27 to TRBJ2-7; D gene unclear. The germline gives CDR1 MNHEY, CDR2 SMNVEV (reference sequence). The V end lost 2 bases, the J end lost 1 base, and 6 bases lay between the germline ends. The CDR3 contains 13 residues. The CDR3 region is CASSLRRSYEQYF. In DNA form, the CDR3 reads TGTGCCAGCAGTTTAAGGCGTTCCTACGAGCAGTACTTC.

Ten or more counts support this clonotype. This sequence joins TRBV29-1 and TRBJ1-2, with 8 bases identical to TRBD1. Per the germline V gene, CDR1 is SQVTM and CDR2 is ANQGSEA. V lost 6 bases, J lost 4 bases, and 4 bases stayed unmatched. The CDR3 runs to 12 residues. The CDR3 nucleotides are TGCAGCGTGGAGGACAGGGCCTATGGCTACACCTTC. Protein sequence: CSVEDRAYGYTF. Combining the CDR3 with reference TRBV29-1 and TRBJ1-2 gives the whole variable domain SAVISQKPSRDICQRGTSLTIQCQVDSQVTMMFWYRQQPGQSLTLIATANQGSEATYESGFVIDKFPISRPNLTFSTLTVSNMSPEDSSIYLCSVEDRAYGYTFGSGTRLTVV.

The rearrangement uses TRBV28 and TRBJ2-5; D could derive from TRBD1 or TRBD2 (6 bases each). V was trimmed by 7 bases and J by 1 base, leaving 10 bases between them. The CDR3 length is 13 residues. Per germline, CDR1 MDHEN and CDR2 SYDVKM. The CDR3 here is CASNGGPQETQYF. CDR3 DNA: TGTGCCAGCAATGGGGGGCCCCAAGAGACCCAGTACTTC.

Ten or more counts support this clonotype. The DNA of the CDR3 is TGTGCCTGGAGTGCCCCTGACTATGGCTACACCTTC. It yields the protein CAWSAPDYGYTF. The chain has TRBV30 and TRBJ1-2; the D is unclear. Germline CDR1 is GTSNPN and CDR2 is SVGIG (reference sequence). The CDR3 extends over 12 amino acids. V lost 1 base, J lost 3 bases, and 6 bases lay in between.

Ten or more counts support this clonotype. This rearrangement joins TRBV6-5 to TRBJ2-2, with D uncertain. The germline CDR1 and CDR2 sequences are MNHEY and SVGAGI. The V end was cut by 3 bases, the J end by 7 bases, with 3 bases between. CDR3 length: 11 amino acids. The CDR3 reads CASSYHGELFF. The CDR3 DNA sequence: TGTGCCAGCAGTTATCACGGGGAGCTGTTTTTT.

This clonotype was counted ten times or more. V gene TRBV28 combines with J gene TRBJ1-1; perhaps TRBD1 as D (5 bases). This CDR3 spans 11 amino acids. V shed 8 bases and J shed 3 bases, with 7 bases lying between them. CDR1 and CDR2 from the germline V gene are MDHEN and SYDVKM. CDR3 in DNA: TGTGCCAGCGGGGGTGACACTGAAGCTTTCTTT. Protein product: CASGGDTEAFF.

This clonotype was observed a handful of times. The CDR3 sequence: CASSLGTGTGGSPLHF. The CDR3, as DNA: TGTGCCAGCAGCTTAGGTACCGGGACAGGGGGATCACCCCTCCACTTT. J is TRBJ1-6 and V is TRBV13, with TRBD1 matching 11 bases. J lost 10 bases, V lost 0 bases, and 5 bases had no gene match. This CDR3 has 16 amino acids. Germline CDR1 PRHDT, CDR2 FYEKMQ (reference sequence). Drawing the rest from reference TRBV13 and TRBJ1-6, the complete variable domain is AAGVIQSPRHLIKEKRETATLKCYPIPRHDTVYWYQQGPGQDPQFLISFYEKMQSDKGSIPDRFSAQQFSDYHSELNMSSLELGDSALYFCASSLGTGTGGSPLHFGNGTRLTVT.